This is a list of T cell receptor beta chains from one sample in a study of blood T cell repertoires in COVID-19. This table comes from immunoSEQ multiplex PCR, and its TCRdb copy is limited to in-frame clones, with some not included. The repertoire holds roughly 96,000 clones, with roughly 80% as singletons. The sequenced sample was peripheral blood. These receptors all stem from a man at least 80 years old with acute or convalescent COVID-19. CDR3s include the opening cysteine and the closing phenylalanine or tryptophan. A D gene is named only where the DNA matches it firmly. Rows may omit the clone size; those that give it use once, few, many or a size class.

V	D	J	length	size	CDR3	DNA
TRBV30	TRBD1	TRBJ1-6	17	-	CAWSLPGGKSYNSPLHF	TGTGCCTGGAGTTTACCAGGGGGCAAGTCCTATAATTCACCCCTCCACTTT
TRBV4-1	-	TRBJ1-1	12	-	CASSQGSSGAFF	TGCGCCAGCAGCCAAGGATCAAGCGGGGCTTTCTTT
TRBV9	TRBD1	TRBJ1-2	17	-	CASRAGQDIQLNYGYTF	TGTGCCAGCAGGGCTGGACAGGATATACAGCTTAACTATGGCTACACCTTC
TRBV7-2	-	TRBJ1-1	14	few	CASRESRGNTEAFF	TGTGCCAGCAGAGAATCCAGGGGTAACACTGAAGCTTTCTTT
TRBV29-1	TRBD1	TRBJ1-4	14	-	CSVSVGTVYEKLFF	TGCAGCGTTTCTGTTGGGACAGTTTATGAAAAACTGTTTTTT
TRBV29-1	TRBD1	TRBJ2-2	13	-	CSAGQGNPRELFF	TGCAGCGCCGGACAGGGTAACCCCAGGGAGCTGTTTTTT
TRBV9	TRBD1	TRBJ1-2	15	-	CASSVDLTGVGGYTF	TGTGCCAGCAGCGTAGACTTGACAGGGGTCGGTGGCTACACCTTC
TRBV4-1	TRBD1	TRBJ1-5	15	-	CASSQENRGFQPQHF	TGCGCCAGCAGCCAAGAAAACAGGGGATTCCAGCCCCAGCATTTT
TRBV6-5	-	TRBJ1-1	15	-	CASSYSTGQGTEAFF	TGTGCCAGCAGTTACTCGACGGGCCAGGGCACTGAAGCTTTCTTT
TRBV24-1	TRBD2	TRBJ2-1	17	-	CATSDLRTSGGEGEQFF	TGTGCCACCAGTGATTTGCGGACTAGCGGGGGGGAGGGTGAGCAGTTCTTC
TRBV9	-	TRBJ1-3	17	medium-sized	CASSVGRGPNSGNTIYF	TGTGCCAGCAGCGTAGGGAGGGGCCCCAACTCTGGAAACACCATATATTTT